The 27 T cell receptor beta chains below come from one sample, sequenced in a study of blood T cell repertoires in COVID-19. Here immunoSEQ multiplex PCR was the method, and the copy in TCRdb shows in-frame clones only, minus some. The profile covers around 150,000 clones, with 85% appearing a single time and 2.5% to 4% taken by the ten largest. Material for sequencing was peripheral blood. These receptors originate from a human donor with acute or convalescent COVID-19. The donor label of this sample is uncertain.

The genes are TRBV19 and TRBJ2-1; 7 bases line up with TRBD1. The V gene's germline CDR1 is LNHDA and CDR2 SQIVND (reference sequence). After removal of 3 bases from V and 0 bases from J, the junction contained 2 bases not matched to a gene. This CDR3 is built from 15 residues. CDR3 coding DNA: TGTGCCAGTAGTATCCGGGACAGCTCCTACAATGAGCAGTTCTTC. This translates into CASSIRDSSYNEQFF.

This clone was detected once. The chain has TRBV7-3 and TRBJ1-1; D unclear. V was shortened by 5 bases and J by 3 bases, with 10 bases between the two germline ends. Germline V gene lookup returns CDR1 SGHTA and CDR2 FQGTGA. The CDR3 has 13 amino acids. The CDR3 sequence is CASSVSPDTEAFF. CDR3 DNA: TGTGCCAGCAGCGTAAGCCCGGACACTGAAGCTTTCTTT.

This clone was counted between two and nine times. The chain combines TRBV5-1 with TRBJ2-5, with TRBD2 matching 7 bases. Losses at the gene ends were 4 bases for V and 4 bases for J; bases not matched to a gene: 13. Germline CDR1 is SGHRS and CDR2 is YFSETQ. This CDR3 spans 16 amino acids. CDR3 DNA sequence: TGCGCCAGCAGCACCCAACCCCGGGGGGTCGGAGAGACCCAGTACTTC. Protein: CASSTQPRGVGETQYF.

The V and J genes are TRBV18 and TRBJ1-3; no reliable D call. The V end was cut by 2 bases, the J end by 4 bases, with 21 bases between. Germline CDR1 KGHSH, CDR2 LQKENI. The CDR3 contains 18 residues. The CDR3: CASSPLTEVPVSGNTIYF. The CDR3 DNA follows: TGTGCCAGCTCACCATTAACCGAGGTACCAGTATCGGGAAACACCATATATTTT.

The gene calls are TRBV11-2 and TRBJ1-1; TRBD1 is a possible D gene (6 bases). This CDR3 is 14 amino acids long. Germline V gene sequence: CDR1 SGHAT, CDR2 FQNNGV. V lost 3 bases and J 5 bases, leaving 13 bases between the germline ends. The CDR3 reads CASSFKKGGTEAFF. The CDR3 DNA reads as TGTGCCAGCAGCTTCAAAAAAGGGGGAACTGAAGCTTTCTTT. Filled out from reference TRBV11-2 and TRBJ1-1, the complete variable domain reads EAGVAQSPRYKIIEKRQSVAFWCNPISGHATLYWYQQILGQGPKLLIQFQNNGVVDDSQLPKDRFSAERLKGVDSTLKIQPAKLEDSAVYLCASSFKKGGTEAFFGQGTRLTVV.

The chain is built from TRBV4-2 and TRBJ1-1, with no clear D. The CDR3 runs 14 residues. With 1 base removed from V and 2 bases from J, the gap between germline ends came to 8 bases. Germline V gene data show CDR1 as LGHNA and CDR2 as YNFKEQ. CDR3 in DNA: TGTGCCAGCAGCCAAGTCGGGTTTAACACTGAAGCTTTCTTT. The encoded protein is CASSQVGFNTEAFF.

The chain recombines TRBV7-9 with TRBJ2-1, with D tentatively TRBD1 (5 bases). Deletions cut 2 bases from V and 7 bases from J, with 15 bases between. CDR3 length equals 15 residues. CDR1 is SEHNR and CDR2 is FQNEAQ in the germline V gene (reference sequence). The CDR3 nucleotides read TGTGCCAGCAGCTTACGTACAGGAATAGGAAATGAGCAGTTCTTC. Translation gives CASSLRTGIGNEQFF. Drawing the rest from reference TRBV7-9 and TRBJ2-1, the complete variable domain is DTGVSQNPRHKITKRGQNVTFRCDPISEHNRLYWYRQTLGQGPEFLTYFQNEAQLEKSRLLSDRFSAERPKGSFSTLEIQRTEQGDSAMYLCASSLRTGIGNEQFFGPGTRLTVL.

The gene calls are TRBV11-2 and TRBJ1-1, with 10 positions matching TRBD1. This CDR3 comprises 19 residues. CDR1 SGHAT and CDR2 FQNNGV come from the germline V gene. J lost 0 bases, V lost 5 bases, and 15 bases had no gene match. CDR3 sequence: CASSHPTGGKRALNTEAFF. Here the CDR3 DNA reads TGTGCCAGCAGCCACCCGACAGGGGGCAAGCGGGCTTTGAACACTGAAGCTTTCTTT.

The chain employs TRBV19 and TRBJ2-1, with D perhaps matching TRBD1 (6 bases). Germline V gives CDR1 LNHDA, CDR2 SQIVND (reference sequence). This CDR3 spans 15 amino acids. V lost 2 bases to trimming and J lost 7 bases, with 15 bases between them. The CDR3 is CASSILTSGANEQFF. In DNA form, the CDR3 reads TGTGCCAGTAGTATACTAACTTCAGGGGCGAATGAGCAGTTCTTC.

The chain joins TRBV28 to TRBJ1-5, with D tentatively TRBD1 (5 bases). Trimming stripped 4 bases from V and 8 bases from J, with 12 bases between. The germline CDR1 and CDR2 sequences are MDHEN and SYDVKM. This CDR3 has 13 amino acids. CDR3 loop: CASSYRPGEPQHF. As DNA, the CDR3 is TGTGCCAGCAGTTACAGGCCAGGTGAGCCCCAGCATTTT.

V gene TRBV3-1 (or the pseudogene TRBV3-2) combines with J gene TRBJ2-7; 9 bases fit TRBD1. Per germline, CDR1 LGHDT and CDR2 YNNKEL (reference sequence). Trimming removed 6 bases from V and 2 bases from J; junction bases left unmatched: 5. This CDR3 region has 14 residues. Here the CDR3 DNA reads TGTGCCAGCAGTTCGACAGGGGGTCCCTACGAGCAGTACTTC. Protein sequence: CASSSTGGPYEQYF.

This rearrangement joins TRBV6-6 to TRBJ1-1; D uncertain. CDR3 length equals 13 residues. V dropped 0 bases and J dropped 4 bases, with 6 bases sitting between them. Per the germline V gene, CDR1 is MNHNY and CDR2 is SVGAGI (reference sequence). In DNA form, the CDR3 reads TGTGCCAGCAGTTACTCTGGGAGCACTGAAGCTTTCTTT. The encoded protein is CASSYSGSTEAFF.

The chain joins TRBV25-1 to TRBJ1-5; 8 bases line up with TRBD1. CDR1 MGHDK and CDR2 SYGVNS come from the germline V gene. CDR3 length: 17 residues. The V and J ends lost 1 base and 1 base, in that order; junction bases with no gene match: 6. The CDR3 DNA reads TGTGCCAGCAGTGAATGTCCAGGGGGCTTAAGCAATCAGCCCCAGCATTTT. This gives the protein CASSECPGGLSNQPQHF.

The CDR3 loop is CASSPGTSGNERYF. In nucleotides, the CDR3 is TGTGCCAGCAGCCCCGGGACTAGCGGGAACGAACGGTATTTT. The genes are TRBV5-5 and TRBJ2-3; 13 positions match TRBD2. This CDR3 has 14 residues. Germline trimming cut 4 bases from V and 14 bases from J; bases unmatched to any gene: 10. Germline values: CDR1 SGHKS, CDR2 YYEKEE (reference sequence).

This clone was counted a few times. V gene TRBV18 combines with J gene TRBJ1-4; D unclear. The V end lost 1 base, the J end lost 0 bases, and 9 bases lay between the germline ends. In germline, CDR1 is KGHSH, CDR2 LQKENI. The length of the CDR3 is 16 residues. The CDR3 DNA sequence: TGTGCCAGCTCACCACAAGACATCTCAACTAATGAAAAACTGTTTTTT. It codes for CASSPQDISTNEKLFF. Drawing the rest from reference TRBV18 and TRBJ1-4, the complete variable domain is NAGVMQNPRHLVRRRGQEARLRCSPMKGHSHVYWYRQLPEEGLKFMVYLQKENIIDESGMPKERFSAEFPKEGPSILRIQQVVRGDSAAYFCASSPQDISTNEKLFFGSGTQLSVL.

The genes are TRBV28 and TRBJ2-7; tentatively, D is TRBD1 (5 bases). Germline V gene data show CDR1 as MDHEN and CDR2 as SYDVKM. The CDR3 consists of 15 residues. Trimming removed 5 bases from V and 3 bases from J, with 17 bases in between. The CDR3 here is CASSIQVLVGYEQYF. CDR3 nucleotide sequence: TGTGCCAGCAGTATACAGGTTTTGGTGGGCTACGAGCAGTACTTC.

The chain joins TRBV30 to TRBJ1-2, with D uncertain. Trimming stripped 1 base from V and 2 bases from J, with 8 bases between. CDR3 length: 13 amino acids. Looked up from germline, CDR1 is GTSNPN and CDR2 is SVGIG (reference sequence). The CDR3 spells CAWSAGFNYGYTF. The CDR3 DNA follows: TGTGCCTGGAGTGCCGGGTTCAACTATGGCTACACCTTC.

The CDR3 protein is CASSPQSGGHQHF. The CDR3 coding sequence is TGCGCCAGCAGCCCTCAGTCGGGGGGTCACCAGCATTTT. The chain joins TRBV5-1 to TRBJ1-5; a possible D gene is TRBD1 (5 bases). CDR3 length: 13 amino acids. V gave up 4 bases and J gave up 12 bases, with 17 bases separating them. Looked up from germline, CDR1 is SGHRS and CDR2 is YFSETQ. Full variable domain (remainder filled in from reference TRBV5-1 and TRBJ1-5): KAGVTQTPRYLIKTRGQQVTLSCSPISGHRSVSWYQQTPGQGLQFLFEYFSETQRNKGNFPGRFSGRQFSNSRSEMNVSTLELGDSALYLCASSPQSGGHQHFGDGTRLSIL.

The gene calls are TRBV29-1 and TRBJ1-5; 9 nucleotides agree with TRBD1. The ends lost 6 bases at V and 6 bases at J; junction bases unmatched: 3. The germline gives CDR1 SQVTM, CDR2 ANQGSEA. The CDR3 loop spans 12 amino acids. The CDR3 bases are TGCAGCGTGGGGACAGGGATTCAGCCCCAGCATTTT. It is translated as CSVGTGIQPQHF.

This chain connects TRBV6-5 to TRBJ2-3; D is possibly TRBD1 (6 bases). Germline V gene lookup returns CDR1 MNHEY and CDR2 SVGAGI. The CDR3 sequence is 13 residues long. V lost 7 bases to trimming and J lost 3 bases, with 11 bases between them. CDR3 nucleotides: TGTGCCAGCACCAGGGGAGCTACAGATACGCAGTATTTT. Its translation is CASTRGATDTQYF.

This chain connects TRBV7-6 to TRBJ2-2; no firm D call. The CDR3 length is 15 residues. The V gene's germline CDR1 is SGHVS and CDR2 FNYEAQ. Trimming removed 5 bases at V and 4 bases at J, with 14 bases between. The CDR3 sequence: CASSPALPGTGELFF. In nucleotides, the CDR3 is TGTGCCAGCAGCCCCGCCCTGCCGGGCACCGGGGAGCTGTTTTTT.

This clone has a single count. The chain has TRBV5-1 and TRBJ1-2, with a tentative D call TRBD1 (5 bases). Between the trimmed V and J ends, which lost 9 bases and 3 bases, there was a span of 12 bases. The CDR3 spans 12 residues. Germline V lookup: CDR1 SGHRS, CDR2 YFSETQ. The DNA of the CDR3 is TGCGCCACCCGGGGGGGAGACTATGGCTACACCTTC. Translating gives CATRGGDYGYTF.

The gene calls are TRBV7-2 and TRBJ1-4; 10 bases agree with TRBD1. The CDR3 covers 16 residues. The trim removed 1 base at V and 8 bases at J, leaving 7 bases unmatched. The germline CDR1 and CDR2 sequences are SGHTA and FQGNSA. The CDR3 DNA follows: TGTGCCAGCAGCTTAGTCCCCGACAGGGGGCGCGAAAAACTGTTTTTT. Translation: CASSLVPDRGREKLFF.

The V and J genes are TRBV27 and TRBJ1-5; tentatively, D is TRBD1 (6 bases). The CDR3 runs 13 residues. Germline CDR1 reads MNHEY; CDR2 reads SMNVEV (reference sequence). V was pared by 2 bases and J by 6 bases, with 8 bases between. The CDR3 DNA is TGTGCCAGCAGTTTACAGGGGACTCAGCCCCAGCATTTT. Encoded protein: CASSLQGTQPQHF.

The V gene is TRBV24-1, the J gene TRBJ2-5, with a tentative D call TRBD1 (5 bases). Germline V gene sequence: CDR1 KGHDR, CDR2 SFDVKD. V lost 9 bases and J 2 bases, leaving 15 bases between the germline ends. The CDR3 is 14 amino acids. The CDR3 DNA is TGTGCCACCCCCCAAGGACACCAACAAGAGACCCAGTACTTC. Translation: CATPQGHQQETQYF.

The chain combines TRBV5-1 with TRBJ2-2; no firm D call. CDR3 length: 15 residues. Per the germline V gene, CDR1 is SGHRS and CDR2 is YFSETQ. The V end was cut by 1 base, the J end by 1 base, with 8 bases between. The DNA for the CDR3 is TGCGCCAGCAGCTTGAGCCACGGGAACACCGGGGAGCTGTTTTTT. Translation: CASSLSHGNTGELFF.

This clone was detected once. The chain is built from TRBV6-6 and TRBJ1-2, with 8 bases that match TRBD1. There are 15 residues in the CDR3. The V segment lost 8 bases and the J segment 4 bases; nucleotides outside the gene matches: 12. Germline loops: CDR1 MNHNY, CDR2 SVGAGI (reference sequence). The CDR3: CASCYGTGASYGYTF. The CDR3 DNA reads as TGTGCCAGCTGCTACGGGACAGGAGCTTCCTATGGCTACACCTTC.